This T cell receptor beta chain was found in a study of cytomegalovirus exposure and HLA in healthy donors (dated by TCRdb to the late 2010s). About the study as a whole: According to an earlier analysis of a few hundred of the donors, 150 million to 200 million T cells yielded some 110 million unique TCR beta sequences and roughly 280 Gb of sequence data. An earlier analysis of some 500 of the donors applied high-throughput TCR beta sequencing to assess whether each TCR beta V gene segment acted as functional or pseudogenic. To study patterns of TCR occurrence, a later analysis re-analyzed previously published TCR beta repertoires from hundreds of donors and added high-resolution HLA genotyping. The study profiled the T cell repertoires of approximately 700 subjects by immunosequencing and related them to cytomegalovirus serostatus. A few DR-DQ haplotypes were treated as single units for association and clustering because of strong linkage in the cohort. To predict cytomegalovirus infection status, the study brought together high-throughput TCR immunosequencing, statistical association of individual TCRs with disease status, and machine learning. HLA typing covered class I and class II loci at four-digit resolution. Across some 400 genotyped donors of the cohort, an average of approximately 220,000 unique TCR beta nucleotide sequences per donor were sequenced, and around 19% of those sequences were non-productive. All discovery cohort repertoires had been generated using a single sequencing platform. The aim of the study was to test whether cataloging public T cell receptors could identify signatures of past pathogen exposure. The later analysis used no new phenotypic data to find candidate immune exposures, relying instead on TCR beta sequences and their occurrence across donors. Donor age, sex, ethnicity and CMV serostatus were collected together with the repertoire data. Besides the first cohort of about 730 subjects, a separate validation cohort made up of 120 different subjects was used. Genome-wide SNP genotypes for about three fifths of the roughly 670 donors were used in a later genetic analysis, which treated that subset as a discovery cohort. The number of donors typed differed by locus, with roughly 629-640 for A, B, C, DRB1 and DQB1, roughly 520 for DQA1, 606 for DPA1, and about 450 for DPB1. Of the roughly 400 genotyped donors, over 80% were placed in the genetic ancestry cluster associated with self-reported Caucasian donors. An early release that covered roughly 600 HLA-typed donors contained approximately 300 gigabases of sequencing data and some 87 million unique TCR sequences.

Library creation used the immunoSEQ multiplex PCR assay. The multiplex PCR relied on a mix of 60 forward primers for TCR Vbeta segments and 13 reverse primers for TCR Jbeta segments. The CDR3 region of rearranged TCR beta genes was amplified from genomic DNA with a multiplex PCR assay. On the Illumina HiSeq System, the amplified TCR beta libraries were sequenced as 87-base-pair reads. In the source study's methods: A later analysis counted tens of millions of unique TCR beta chains across the 666 repertoires, and 9 million to 14 million of these chains were shared by at least two donors. A nearest-neighbor algorithm error-corrected the raw reads and collapsed the reads into unique sequences, merging closely related sequences to remove PCR and sequencing errors. To assign V, D and J gene segments, CDR3 sequences were aligned to IMGT reference sequences. Each retained sequence needed at least a six-nucleotide match to both a V gene segment and a J gene segment. A rearrangement was called productive if the CDR3 had no stop codons and remained in frame with V and J, and every other rearrangement was called non-productive. CDR3 was defined according to IMGT convention as the region running from the second conserved V-encoded cysteine to the conserved J-encoded phenylalanine. The earlier analysis of a few hundred of the donors excluded sequences that lacked an unambiguous match to a single V gene segment. An earlier analysis of some 500 of the donors classified V segments as functional when productive rearrangements were above 56.7% and as segregating when the standard deviation between donors was above 5%. To diagnose cytomegalovirus status from the catalog of TCR beta chain sequences, a statistical classification framework was built. V and J gene assignment, in a later analysis, came from comparing TCR nucleotide sequences with IMGT/GENE-DB human TR gene sequences. The TCRdist pipeline was used in a later analysis to assign CDR3 sequences and most-parsimonious VDJ recombination scenarios. A later analysis defined each TCR beta chain by its CDR3 amino acid sequence plus V-gene family, and excluded reads lacking a unique V-gene family. A later analysis removed 592 highly shared, low-generation-probability nucleotide sequences to deal with suspected cross-contamination and a sequencing artifact. For each public chain, a later analysis derived a clonal expansion index from normalized ranks of inferred template counts within each repertoire. In a later analysis, generation probabilities were computed with a VDJ recombination model fitted to out-of-frame rearrangements, and the resulting probabilities were checked against IGoR. Hypergeometric tests were used in a later analysis to score TCR-TCR, TCR-HLA and TCR-CMV co-occurrence, with a repertoire-size bias correction applied to the TCR pairs. False discovery rates were estimated in a later analysis by permuting HLA or CMV assignments 20 times. In a later analysis, co-occurring TCRs were grouped using DBSCAN, with TCRdist sequence similarity added in when clustering inside HLA-allele-positive subsets. Repertoires with fewer than 30,000 or more than 120,000 public chains, plus five repertoires with anomalous nucleotide sharing, were excluded from co-occurrence clustering. TCRdb took this table from immuneACCESS and kept in-frame rearrangements with V and J called. Such tables lack part of the clones; where checked against another copy, unresolved V genes explain under half of the gap, and the rest is unexplained. The V and J calls and the clone size are those of that table, but D and trimming were determined from the DNA. This sample comprises some 160,000 clones, 79% of them detected only once. The ten most abundant clones make up 0.69% of the sample.

In total, roughly 670 healthy bone marrow donors made up the cohort. At the time of sampling, all cohort members were nominally healthy, though unrecorded immune exposures were likely present. The donor tested CMV seronegative, placing the donor among the roughly 350 seronegative members of the cohort. Every donor gave a peripheral blood sample, and the peripheral blood mononuclear cells from that sample were used for TCR beta sequencing. Genomic DNA was extracted from the blood cell samples with the Qiagen DNeasy Blood Extraction Kit. Counted from cysteine to phenylalanine, this CDR3 has 13 amino acids. Only the CDR3 DNA stays, 39 bases, in frame from base 1. V has 3 bases trimmed and J has 4 bases trimmed; junction bases matching no gene number 1. The germline V gene encodes CDR1 MNHNS and CDR2 SASEGT. General study outcomes and caveats: When HLA alleles, especially DR and DQ, strongly co-occurred, TCR associations were difficult to assign to individual alleles. The presence/absence analyses assumed that sequencing depth was roughly uniform across donors, and that assumption may not be true. In a later analysis, the rate of TCR association differed among HLA loci, with DRB1 alleles having the most associated TCRs and HLA-C alleles having the fewest. Because the 87-base-pair reads could not distinguish some IMGT-functional V segments, including TRBV6-2 and TRBV6-3, those segments were excluded. This cohort had only TCR beta chains sequenced, and the lack of alpha or paired-chain data limited which features could be detected. The classifier was reported to diagnose cytomegalovirus status with high specificity and sensitivity in both the original cohort and the validation cohort. At a false discovery rate of 0.05, a later analysis linked fewer than 20,000 TCR beta sequences to specific HLA alleles. Linkage disequilibrium might explain the correlated functional status among segregating V segments, but an unknown experimental factor could not be excluded. It was suggested by the authors that the approach could potentially be generalized to other disease states and immunological phenotypes. According to a later analysis, most CMV-associated TCR beta chains appeared to be HLA-restricted, and the HLA associations seemed to be driven largely by CMV exposure. In the study, about 150 TCR beta chains were listed as associated with cytomegalovirus. An earlier analysis of roughly 570 of the donors showed that most TCR beta V segments appeared in productive rearrangements either about 87% or about 30% of the time, which broadly matched IMGT annotations. A further reported finding was that TCR beta sequences accurately predicted the HLA-A and HLA-B alleles for most subjects in the first cohort. While some public TCRs were present in many individuals, most TCR sequences turned up only very rarely across donors. According to a later genetic analysis, donors in an Asian-associated ancestry cluster had fewer N-insertions in productive TCRs than the approximately 650-donor mean. An association between a missense DCLRE1C variant and V-gene and J-gene trimming of TCR beta chains was found in a later genetic analysis and replicated in an independent cohort. In vitro tests confirmed that a few of the cytomegalovirus-associated TCR beta chains recognize cytomegalovirus antigens. A cluster of highly shared sequence variants was judged likely to be a technical artifact of the sequencing pipeline. CMV serostatus was the only immune exposure information available for the cohort. In a later analysis, HLA-associated TCR beta chains were found to be more clonally expanded and to have lower generation probabilities than equally common non-associated chains. According to a later analysis, parvovirus B19, influenza, CMV and Epstein-Barr virus appeared linked to several top co-occurrence clusters. About 15 rarely observed V segments, including chromosome 9 orphons, were excluded from the earlier analysis of approximately 500 of the donors because counts were too low. Because HLA typing was unavailable for some donors at each locus, only the typed subset was used in association tests.

This clone was found a few times. No cognate antigen has been identified for it. Base qualities are not provided; no much larger clone lies one nucleotide away. This chain joins TRBV6-1 to TRBJ1-2, and 8 junction bases match TRBD1. The clonotype originates from a woman in her 40s in good health and CMV-seronegative. Input material: PBMCs. The DNA sequence follows: TGTGCCAGCAGTGACGGGACAGGCTATGGCTACACCTTC. This sequence encodes CASSDGTGYGYTF.